This T cell receptor (beta chain) was identified in a study of OX40 agonist ivuxolimab in advanced cancers. In the study overall: Ivuxolimab was a fully human IgG2 agonistic monoclonal antibody targeting the costimulatory receptor OX40 (CD134). A male proportion of 75% to 85% and a mean age of approximately 62 years, ranging from about 23 to 90, were recorded for the dose-escalation cohort. Partial responses occurred in three dose-escalation patients: two with cutaneous melanoma and one with hepatocellular carcinoma. Peripheral TCRbeta sequencing was intended to test whether TCR sequence diversity was altered and clonal T-cell expansion was caused by ivuxolimab. Among the roughly 50 dose-escalation patients, approximately 20 had hepatocellular carcinoma, about 15 melanoma, 9 renal cell carcinoma and 9 head and neck cancer. Patients were allowed to have had prior anti-PD-1, anti-PD-L1 or anti-CTLA-4 therapy, and roughly two fifths of the dose-escalation patients had been treated with checkpoint inhibitors. The monotherapy dose-escalation portion (N ≈ 56 patients) of the phase I ivuxolimab trial is reported in the paper. Intravenous ivuxolimab was administered to patients every 2 weeks at six dose levels: 0.01, 0.1, 0.3, 1.5, 3 and 10 mg/kg. What the work shows at the level of the full study, not this receptor alone: In partial responders in the 0.1-3.0 mg/kg groups, normalized peripheral clonal expansion was found to be among the lowest, especially among CD8+ T cells. At doses of 0.1 to 3.0 mg/kg, clonal expansion of both CD4+ and CD8+ T cells in blood was seen between baseline and week 6. On average, CD8+ T cells showed more expanded clones than CD4+ T cells after ivuxolimab. Low levels of normalized T-cell clonal expansion were also seen in some patients who did not respond. The antigen specificity of the clonally expanded peripheral T cells was not determined.

With respect to this clone: What this receptor recognizes is not known. It has no much larger one-base neighbor in the sample; base qualities were not kept.

To sequence the TCRbeta CDR3 region, genomic DNA was isolated from the sorted cells. The immunoSEQ Assay was used to sequence the TCRbeta CDR3 regions. Held by TCRdb, this immuneACCESS table contains in-frame sequences only and omits some clones. Under half of the omission traces to an unresolved V gene where checked; the cause of the rest is unknown. For this sample the table gives more than 45,000 clones, of which about 83% were detected only once. Together, the top ten hold 4.6% of the sample. The trial excluded patients who had a history of autoimmune disease or were on systemic immunosuppression. In every dose cohort, peripheral blood was drawn for TCR sequencing at baseline, cycle 4 day 1, and cycle 7 day 1. Samples were obtained from an open-label, multicenter, first-in-human phase I dose-escalation trial of ivuxolimab. The trial enrolled adults with locally advanced or metastatic head and neck squamous cell, hepatocellular, melanoma or renal cell carcinoma. CD4+ and CD8+ T cells were sorted separately from peripheral blood before TCR sequencing.

From cysteine to phenylalanine, the CDR3 is 16 amino acids long. The retained sequence is limited to the CDR3, 48 bases, with the frame set at the first base. Germline trimming: 6 bases from V, 4 bases from J; junction bases outside gene matches: 11. Taken from the germline V gene (reference sequence), the CDR1 and CDR2 loops are MNHNY and SVGAGI. The source is an adult with an advanced solid tumor such as melanoma, head and neck, liver or kidney cancer. The rearrangement joined TRBV6-6 to TRBJ2-5, with 10 middle bases fitting TRBD2. The sample in question was CD4+ or CD8+ T cells sorted from blood, obtained in a trial of the OX40 agonist ivuxolimab. The CDR3 here reads CASSDRTSGRRETQYF. Here is the DNA: TGTGCCAGCAGCGACCGGACTAGCGGCCGCCGAGAGACCCAGTACTTC.